Listed here are 26 T cell receptor beta chains from one sample, sequenced in a study of long-term antiretroviral therapy in people with HIV. The authors ran the immunoSEQ assay, v3.0, at survey level. Clones were read by immunoSEQ multiplex PCR, and TCRdb kept only the in-frame ones, dropping some. The sample includes about 43,000 clones, approximately 94% of them seen just once. The sample here was unsorted PBMCs, taken 9 to 9.5 years after starting antiretroviral therapy. All receptors derive from a man in his thirties or forties with HIV.

To note about this clone: The sample carries other DNA sequences with the same CDR3. The chain recombines TRBV7-9 with TRBJ2-1; 9 positions agree with TRBD2. V lost 0 bases and J lost 2; bases outside the gene matches: 2. There are 16 residues in the CDR3. The germline V gene encodes CDR1 SEHNR and CDR2 FQNEAQ (reference sequence). The CDR3 protein is CASSLALAGTYNEQFF. The CDR3 nucleotides are TGTGCCAGCAGCTTAGCCCTAGCGGGGACCTACAATGAGCAGTTCTTC. Variable domain in full (rest from reference TRBV7-9 and TRBJ2-1): DTGVSQNPRHKITKRGQNVTFRCDPISEHNRLYWYRQTLGQGPEFLTYFQNEAQLEKSRLLSDRFSAERPKGSFSTLEIQRTEQGDSAMYLCASSLALAGTYNEQFFGPGTRLTVL.

The chain is built from TRBV10-2 and TRBJ2-1; maybe TRBD1 (6 bases). Trimming removed 3 bases at V and 8 bases at J, with 14 bases between. The CDR3 contains 14 residues. CDR1 is WSHSY and CDR2 is SAAADI in the germline V gene. The CDR3 DNA reads as TGCGCCAGCAGTGAAACCCAGGGGCGGGATGAGCAGTTCTTC. Encoded protein: CASSETQGRDEQFF.

This clone was observed a single time. V gene TRBV7-2 combines with J gene TRBJ1-5, with unresolved D. With 5 bases removed from V and 3 bases from J, the gap between germline ends came to 5 bases. The CDR3 covers 12 residues. Looked up from germline, CDR1 is SGHTA and CDR2 is FQGNSA. The CDR3, as DNA: TGTGCCAGCAGCGGGCCCAATCAGCCCCAGCATTTT. Translation: CASSGPNQPQHF.

The chain recombines TRBV6-5 with TRBJ2-7; D gene unclear. V lost 0 bases and J lost 6, with 12 bases in between. The CDR3 is 14 amino acids. Germline loops: CDR1 MNHEY, CDR2 SVGAGI. In DNA form, the CDR3 reads TGTGCCAGCAGTTACTCGAAATATATAGCCGAGCAGTACTTC. Protein: CASSYSKYIAEQYF.

The V and J genes are TRBV28 and TRBJ2-2, with D unresolved. Germline lookup yields CDR1 MDHEN and CDR2 SYDVKM. With 7 bases removed from V and 2 bases from J, the gap between germline ends came to 14 bases. This CDR3 region has 15 residues. CDR3 protein: CASINGPLNTGELFF. CDR3 DNA sequence: TGTGCCAGCATCAACGGACCCCTCAACACCGGGGAGCTGTTTTTT.

This clone appeared once. This chain links TRBV6-1 with TRBJ1-5; D call uncertain. The CDR3 runs 12 residues. The V gene's germline CDR1 is MNHNS and CDR2 SASEGT. The V end lost 2 bases, the J end lost 9 bases, and 8 bases lay between the germline ends. The CDR3 bases are TGTGCCAGCAGTGAATTGAAGCTGCCCCAGCATTTT. Amino acid sequence: CASSELKLPQHF.

The rearrangement links TRBV5-1 to TRBJ2-3; unclear D gene. The V gene lost 0 bases and the J gene lost 6 bases, with 11 bases spanning the gap. This CDR3 is 14 amino acids long. Germline V gene lookup returns CDR1 SGHRS and CDR2 YFSETQ. The CDR3 DNA sequence: TGCGCCAGCAGCTTGGGGGCTAGGTCGGATACGCAGTATTTT. Translation gives CASSLGARSDTQYF.

This rearrangement joins TRBV7-8 to TRBJ2-5, with D possibly matching TRBD1 (5 bases). Near its end, the DNA agrees better with TRBJ2-7, so the J call may be wrong. Germline V gives CDR1 SGHVS, CDR2 FQNEAQ. CDR3 length equals 15 residues. The CDR3 region has the DNA TGTGCCAGCAGCTTAAGGACACTGCAGAGCTACGAGCAGTACTTC. Its translation is CASSLRTLQSYEQYF.

This clone has a handful of counts. The rearrangement joins TRBV11-1 to TRBJ1-1; D is ambiguous. The length of the CDR3 is 13 residues. The V and J ends lost 1 base and 5 bases respectively, with 8 bases between them. CDR1 SGHAT and CDR2 FQDESV come from the germline V gene (reference sequence). CDR3 sequence: CASSLGQRTEAFF. The CDR3 DNA follows: TGTGCCAGCAGCTTAGGACAAAGGACTGAAGCTTTCTTT.

The gene calls are TRBV5-1 and TRBJ1-6; D gene unclear. The CDR3 consists of 17 residues. V was pared by 1 base and J by 6 bases, with 17 bases between. The V gene's germline CDR1 is SGHRS and CDR2 YFSETQ. In nucleotides, the CDR3 is TGCGCCAGCAGCTTGACGGCAACACAAACCCTTAATTCACCCCTCCACTTT. Its protein is CASSLTATQTLNSPLHF. Supplemented by reference TRBV5-1 and TRBJ1-6, the full variable domain reads KAGVTQTPRYLIKTRGQQVTLSCSPISGHRSVSWYQQTPGQGLQFLFEYFSETQRNKGNFPGRFSGRQFSNSRSEMNVSTLELGDSALYLCASSLTATQTLNSPLHFGNGTRLTVT.

The chain links TRBV5-4 to TRBJ2-3; tentatively, D is TRBD2 (6 bases). The CDR3 is made up of 13 amino acids. Trimming took 3 bases from V and 7 from J, leaving 12 bases between them. The germline gives CDR1 SGHNT, CDR2 YYREEE (reference sequence). The CDR3 reads CASSWRVGNTQYF. CDR3 coding DNA: TGTGCCAGCAGCTGGAGGGTGGGGAATACGCAGTATTTT.

The chain is built from TRBV19 and TRBJ2-7, with D perhaps being TRBD1 or TRBD2 (5 bases each). Germline CDR1 reads LNHDA; CDR2 reads SQIVND (reference sequence). The CDR3 extends over 14 amino acids. With 4 bases removed from V and 4 bases from J, the gap between germline ends came to 14 bases. The CDR3 protein is CASSTRPGAYEQYF. CDR3 nucleotides: TGTGCCAGTAGTACGCGGCCCGGGGCTTACGAGCAGTACTTC.

The rearrangement joins TRBV6-6 to TRBJ2-4; the D is unclear. Germline V gene lookup returns CDR1 MNHNY and CDR2 SVGAGI (reference sequence). This CDR3 is built from 15 residues. With 6 bases removed from V and 0 bases from J, the gap between germline ends came to 12 bases. The CDR3 DNA is TGTGCCAGCAGAGGGAATCTACTAGCCAAAAACATTCAGTACTTC. Residues: CASRGNLLAKNIQYF.

The genes are TRBV19 and TRBJ2-6; D remains ambiguous. Trimming shortened V by 1 base and J by 0 bases, and 13 bases separated the two germline ends. The CDR3 is 18 amino acids. Germline V gene sequence: CDR1 LNHDA, CDR2 SQIVND (reference sequence). In nucleotides, the CDR3 is TGTGCCAGTAGTATAGTCGCCCAGACGGTCTCTGGGGCCAACGTCCTGACTTTC. Translating it yields CASSIVAQTVSGANVLTF.

The V call is TRBV29-1, the J call TRBJ2-3; 9 positions match TRBD1. This CDR3 comprises 14 residues. Germline CDR1 SQVTM, CDR2 ANQGSEA. The trim removed 6 bases at V and 4 bases at J, leaving 8 bases unmatched. Here the CDR3 DNA reads TGCAGCGTGACCGGGACAGGGAGCGCAGATACGCAGTATTTT. This sequence encodes CSVTGTGSADTQYF.

This chain's CDR3 is CASSLEGWTEAFF. CDR3 coding DNA: TGCGCCAGCAGCTTGGAAGGTTGGACTGAAGCTTTCTTT. V and J are TRBV5-1 and TRBJ1-1; unclear D gene. V lost 0 bases and J 5 bases, leaving 8 bases between the germline ends. CDR1 is SGHRS and CDR2 is YFSETQ in the germline V gene. The CDR3 is 13 amino acids.

The gene calls are TRBV11-3 and TRBJ1-1; 8 nucleotides line up with TRBD1. The CDR3 covers 14 residues. Germline V gene lookup returns CDR1 SGHNT and CDR2 YENEEA. After removal of 5 bases from V and 4 bases from J, the junction contained 6 bases not matched to a gene. The CDR3 loop is CASSQGQGATEAFF. CDR3 in DNA: TGTGCCAGCAGCCAAGGACAGGGTGCCACTGAAGCTTTCTTT.

The chain carries TRBV29-1 and TRBJ2-3; D is unclear. Germline CDR1 is SQVTM and CDR2 is ANQGSEA. The CDR3 has 13 residues. V lost 1 base and J lost 2, with 7 bases in between. CDR3 in DNA: TGCAGCGTTGAAGGTGGCTTCACAGATACGCAGTATTTT. Translation gives CSVEGGFTDTQYF.

J is TRBJ1-3 and V is TRBV4-1; D remains ambiguous. Trimming left V 0 bases short and J 3 bases short, with 12 bases between. Germline assignment: CDR1 MGHRA and CDR2 YSYEKL. This CDR3 has 16 residues. CDR3: CASSQDGLPGGNTIYF. The CDR3 DNA follows: TGCGCCAGCAGCCAAGACGGATTGCCGGGTGGAAACACCATATATTTT.

The chain couples TRBV20-1 to TRBJ2-7; D is unresolved. V shed 4 bases and J shed 2 bases, with 6 bases lying between them. The CDR3 is made up of 11 amino acids. The V gene's germline CDR1 is DFQATT and CDR2 SNEGSKA (reference sequence). CDR3 DNA sequence: TGCAGTGCTAAAGGGACCTACGAGCAGTACTTC. This translates into CSAKGTYEQYF.

The V gene is TRBV28, the J gene TRBJ1-2; TRBD1 agrees at 8 bases. V shed 1 base and J 6 bases; nucleotides not matched to a gene: 7. The CDR3 loop spans 15 amino acids. Germline-derived CDR1 and CDR2 are MDHEN and SYDVKM. CDR3 coding DNA: TGTGCCAGCAGTTTATTCCGGACAGGGATAAATGGCTACACCTTC. This sequence encodes CASSLFRTGINGYTF.

This sequence joins TRBV2 and TRBJ2-4, with 7 bases matching TRBD2. Germline V gives CDR1 SNHLY, CDR2 FYNNEI. The CDR3 spans 13 residues. V gave up 10 bases and J gave up 4 bases; unmatched junction bases: 7. The CDR3 here is CATTLREKNIQYF. Here the CDR3 DNA reads TGTGCCACAACATTGCGGGAGAAAAACATTCAGTACTTC.

The chain is built from TRBV6-1 and TRBJ1-1; D remains ambiguous. Trimming removed 2 bases from V and 1 base from J, with 5 bases in between. Germline V gene lookup returns CDR1 MNHNS and CDR2 SASEGT. The CDR3 is 13 amino acids. In DNA form, the CDR3 reads TGTGCCAGCAGTGAACGAAGGAACACTGAAGCTTTCTTT. This translates into CASSERRNTEAFF.

This sequence joins TRBV2 and TRBJ1-2, with D unclear. V was pared by 1 base and J by 4 bases, with 7 bases between. In germline, CDR1 is SNHLY, CDR2 FYNNEI. The CDR3 extends over 13 amino acids. The CDR3 DNA is TGTGCCAGCAGTGAAGGCAGGCCCTATGGCTACACCTTC. Its translation is CASSEGRPYGYTF.

This chain links TRBV11-2 with TRBJ1-1; no definite D call. Germline CDR1 SGHAT, CDR2 FQNNGV. Trimming stripped 7 bases from V and 9 bases from J, with 18 bases between. The CDR3 is 13 residues long. CDR3 coding DNA: TGTGCCAGCACCCCAGCAGGTCCTCCTAAAGCTTTCTTT. Amino acid sequence: CASTPAGPPKAFF.

The rearrangement joins TRBV10-1 to TRBJ2-5; TRBD1 agrees at 11 bases. CDR3 length: 17 amino acids. After removal of 8 bases from V and 5 bases from J, the junction contained 16 bases not matched to a gene. Per the germline V gene, CDR1 is WNHNN and CDR2 is SYGVQD (reference sequence). The CDR3 is CASSLGRGQGAEETQYF. In DNA, the CDR3 is TGCGCCAGCTCCCTGGGGCGAGGACAGGGGGCTGAGGAGACCCAGTACTTC.